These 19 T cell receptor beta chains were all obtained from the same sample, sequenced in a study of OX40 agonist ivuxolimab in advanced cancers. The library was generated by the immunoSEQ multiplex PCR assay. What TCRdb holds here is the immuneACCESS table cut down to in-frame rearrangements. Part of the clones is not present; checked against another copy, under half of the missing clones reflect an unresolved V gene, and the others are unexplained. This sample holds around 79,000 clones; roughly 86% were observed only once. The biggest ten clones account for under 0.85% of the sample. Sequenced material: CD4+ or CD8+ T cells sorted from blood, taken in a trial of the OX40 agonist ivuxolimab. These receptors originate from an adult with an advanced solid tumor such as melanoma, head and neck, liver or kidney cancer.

As DNA, the CDR3 is TGTGCCAGCTCCGGCGGCGGGGCCCAGTACTTC. Protein sequence: CASSGGGAQYF. V and J are TRBV21-1 and TRBJ2-5; the tabulated D call, TRBD2, remains unverified against the DNA. TRBV21-1 is assigned pseudogene status. The length of the CDR3 is 11 residues.

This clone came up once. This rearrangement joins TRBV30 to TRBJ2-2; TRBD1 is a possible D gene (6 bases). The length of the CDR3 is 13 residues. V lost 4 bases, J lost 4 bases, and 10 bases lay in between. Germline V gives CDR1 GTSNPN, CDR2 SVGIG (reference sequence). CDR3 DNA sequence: TGTGCCTGGAATGCAGGGGTCACCGGGGAGCTGTTTTTT. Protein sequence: CAWNAGVTGELFF.

The CDR3 loop reads CASSLEAGMGNQPQHF. Here the CDR3 DNA reads TGTGCCAGCAGCTTGGAAGCAGGTATGGGGAATCAGCCCCAGCATTTT. The chain is built from TRBV5-6 and TRBJ1-5, with D hard to call. Germline assignment: CDR1 SGHDT and CDR2 YYEEEE. Trimming removed 0 bases at V and 4 bases at J, with 14 bases between. The length of the CDR3 is 16 residues.

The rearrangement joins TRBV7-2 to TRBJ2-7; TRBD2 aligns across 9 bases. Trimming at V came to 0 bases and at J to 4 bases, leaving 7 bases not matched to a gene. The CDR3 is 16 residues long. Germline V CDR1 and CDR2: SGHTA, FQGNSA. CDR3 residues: CASSLASLAGGYEQYF. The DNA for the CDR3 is TGTGCCAGCAGCTTAGCTTCACTAGCGGGCGGATACGAGCAGTACTTC.

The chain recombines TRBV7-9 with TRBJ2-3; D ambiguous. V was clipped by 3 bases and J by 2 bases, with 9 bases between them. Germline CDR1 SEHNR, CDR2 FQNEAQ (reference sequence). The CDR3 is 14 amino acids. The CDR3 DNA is TGTGCCAGCAGCTTTGTCGACAACACAGATACGCAGTATTTT. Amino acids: CASSFVDNTDTQYF.

The CDR3 coding sequence is TGTGCCAGCAGTGAATCTACGAACACCGGGGAGCTGTTTTTT. Protein product: CASSESTNTGELFF. The V gene is TRBV6-1, the J gene TRBJ2-2; no clear D gene. The germline V gene has CDR1 MNHNS and CDR2 SASEGT. The CDR3 is 14 residues long. V was clipped by 2 bases and J by 0 bases, with 4 bases between them.

The CDR3 loop reads CASRAGGTEAFF. The CDR3 DNA reads TGTGCCAGCAGAGCAGGGGGCACTGAAGCTTTCTTT. The chain uses TRBV28 and TRBJ1-1; 7 bases fit TRBD1. Per germline, CDR1 MDHEN and CDR2 SYDVKM. After removal of 6 bases from V and 4 bases from J, the junction contained 2 bases not matched to a gene. The CDR3 length is 12 residues.

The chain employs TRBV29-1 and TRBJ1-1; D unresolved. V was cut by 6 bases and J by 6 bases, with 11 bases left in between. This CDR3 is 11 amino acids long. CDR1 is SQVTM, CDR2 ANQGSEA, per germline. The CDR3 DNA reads TGCAGCGTCGCCGCGAGGGCTGAAGCTTTCTTT. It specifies CSVAARAEAFF.

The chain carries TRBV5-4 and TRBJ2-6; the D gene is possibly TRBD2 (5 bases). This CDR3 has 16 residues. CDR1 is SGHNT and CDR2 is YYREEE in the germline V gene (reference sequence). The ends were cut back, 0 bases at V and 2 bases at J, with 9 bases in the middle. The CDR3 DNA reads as TGTGCCAGCAGCTTGGGGTCGAGGGCTGGGGCCAACGTCCTGACTTTC. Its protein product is CASSLGSRAGANVLTF.

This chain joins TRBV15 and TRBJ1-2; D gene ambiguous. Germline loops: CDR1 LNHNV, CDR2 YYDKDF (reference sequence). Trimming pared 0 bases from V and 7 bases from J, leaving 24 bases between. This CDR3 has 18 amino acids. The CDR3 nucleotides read TGTGCCACCAGCAGAGATCAACCTTCTCGTGCAGGAATGAGTGGCTACACCTTC. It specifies CATSRDQPSRAGMSGYTF.

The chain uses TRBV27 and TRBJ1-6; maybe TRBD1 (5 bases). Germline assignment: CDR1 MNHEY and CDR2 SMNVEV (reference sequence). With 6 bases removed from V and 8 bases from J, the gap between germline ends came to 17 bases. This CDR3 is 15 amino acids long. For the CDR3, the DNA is TGTGCCAGCAGACCAAGGACATTACGTGATTCACCCCTCCACTTT. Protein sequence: CASRPRTLRDSPLHF.

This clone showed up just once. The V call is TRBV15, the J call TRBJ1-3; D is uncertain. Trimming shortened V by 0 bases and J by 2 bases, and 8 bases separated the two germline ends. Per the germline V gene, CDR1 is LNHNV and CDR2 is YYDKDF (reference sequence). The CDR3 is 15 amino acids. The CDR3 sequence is CATSRDTNTGNTIYF. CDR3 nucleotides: TGTGCCACCAGCAGAGATACAAACACTGGAAACACCATATATTTT.

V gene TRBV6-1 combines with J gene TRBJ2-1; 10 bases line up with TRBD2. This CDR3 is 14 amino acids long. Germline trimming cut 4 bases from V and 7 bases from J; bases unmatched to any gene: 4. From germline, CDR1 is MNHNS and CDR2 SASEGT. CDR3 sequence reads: CASSAGTSVNEQFF. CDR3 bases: TGTGCCAGCAGTGCCGGGACTAGCGTAAATGAGCAGTTCTTC.

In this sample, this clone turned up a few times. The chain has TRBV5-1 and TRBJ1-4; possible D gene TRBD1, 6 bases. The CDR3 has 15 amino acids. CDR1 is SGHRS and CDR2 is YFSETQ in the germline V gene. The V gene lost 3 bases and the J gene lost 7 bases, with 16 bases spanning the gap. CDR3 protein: CASSSTGQLPEKLFF. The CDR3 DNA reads TGCGCCAGCAGCTCCACCGGACAGCTTCCTGAAAAACTGTTTTTT.

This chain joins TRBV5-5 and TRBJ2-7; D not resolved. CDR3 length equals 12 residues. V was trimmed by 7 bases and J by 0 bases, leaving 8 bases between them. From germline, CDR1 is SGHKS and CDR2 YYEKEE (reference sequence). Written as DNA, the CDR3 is TGTGCCAGCCCTCCCCCCTCCTACGAGCAGTACTTC. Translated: CASPPPSYEQYF.

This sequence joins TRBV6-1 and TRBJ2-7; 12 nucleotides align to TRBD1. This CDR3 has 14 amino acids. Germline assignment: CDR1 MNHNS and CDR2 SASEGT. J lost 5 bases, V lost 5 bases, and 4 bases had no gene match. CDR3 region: CASSWDRGLNEQYF. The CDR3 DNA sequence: TGTGCCAGCAGTTGGGACAGGGGGCTCAACGAGCAGTACTTC.

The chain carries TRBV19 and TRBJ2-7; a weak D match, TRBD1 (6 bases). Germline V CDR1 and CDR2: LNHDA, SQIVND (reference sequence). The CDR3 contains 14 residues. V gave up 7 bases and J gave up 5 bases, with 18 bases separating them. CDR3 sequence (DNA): TGTGCCAGTAACGAAGGGGGAAATACTGACGAGCAGTACTTC. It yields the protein CASNEGGNTDEQYF.

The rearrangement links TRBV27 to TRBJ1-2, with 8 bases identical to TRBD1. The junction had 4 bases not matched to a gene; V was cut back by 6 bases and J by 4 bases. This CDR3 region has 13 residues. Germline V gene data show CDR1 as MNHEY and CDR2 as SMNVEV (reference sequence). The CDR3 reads CASRDRVSYGYTF. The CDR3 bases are TGTGCCAGCAGGGACAGGGTGAGCTATGGCTACACCTTC.

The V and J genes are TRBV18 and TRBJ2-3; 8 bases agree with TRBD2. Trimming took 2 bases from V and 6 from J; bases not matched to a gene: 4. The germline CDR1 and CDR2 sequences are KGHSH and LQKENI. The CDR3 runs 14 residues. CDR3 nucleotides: TGTGCCAGCTCACCAGGATCGGGAGGGGATACGCAGTATTTT. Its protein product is CASSPGSGGDTQYF.